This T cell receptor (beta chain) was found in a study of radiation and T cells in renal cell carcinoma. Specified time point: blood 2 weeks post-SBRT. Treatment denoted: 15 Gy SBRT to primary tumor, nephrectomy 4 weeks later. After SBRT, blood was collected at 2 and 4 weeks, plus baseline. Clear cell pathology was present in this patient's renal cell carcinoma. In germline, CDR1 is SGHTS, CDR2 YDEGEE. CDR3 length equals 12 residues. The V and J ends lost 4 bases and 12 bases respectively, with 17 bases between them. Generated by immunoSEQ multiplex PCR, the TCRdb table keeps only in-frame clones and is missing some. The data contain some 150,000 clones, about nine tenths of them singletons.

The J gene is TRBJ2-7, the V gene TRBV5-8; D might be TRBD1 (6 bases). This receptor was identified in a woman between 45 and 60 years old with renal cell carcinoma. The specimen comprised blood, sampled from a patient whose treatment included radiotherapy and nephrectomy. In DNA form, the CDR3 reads TGTGCCAGCAGCCTAGAACAGGGAGTCCGGTACTTC. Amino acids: CASSLEQGVRYF. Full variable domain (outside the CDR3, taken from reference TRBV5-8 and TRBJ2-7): EAGVTQSPTHLIKTRGQQATLRCSPISGHTSVYWYQQALGLGLQFLLWYDEGEERNRGNFPPRFSGRQFPNYSSELNVNALELEDSALYLCASSLEQGVRYFGPGTRLTVT.